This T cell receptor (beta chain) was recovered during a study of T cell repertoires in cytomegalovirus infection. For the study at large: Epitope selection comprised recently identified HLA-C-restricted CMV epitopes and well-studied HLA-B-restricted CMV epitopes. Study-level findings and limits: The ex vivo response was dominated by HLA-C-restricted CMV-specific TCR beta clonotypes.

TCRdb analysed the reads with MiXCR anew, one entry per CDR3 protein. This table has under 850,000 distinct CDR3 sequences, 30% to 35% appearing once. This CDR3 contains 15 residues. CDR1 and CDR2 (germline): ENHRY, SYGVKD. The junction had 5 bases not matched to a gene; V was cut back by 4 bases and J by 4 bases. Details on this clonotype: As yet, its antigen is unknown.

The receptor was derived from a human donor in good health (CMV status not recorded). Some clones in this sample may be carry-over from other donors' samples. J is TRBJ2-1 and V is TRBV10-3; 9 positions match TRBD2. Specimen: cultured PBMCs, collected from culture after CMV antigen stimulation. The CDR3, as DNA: TGTGCCATCAGTGTGGGCGGGAGGGATTACAATGAGCAGTTCTTC. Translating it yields CAISVGGRDYNEQFF.